A selection of T cell receptor beta chains follows, all from one sample in a study of blood T cell repertoires in COVID-19. The assay was immunoSEQ multiplex PCR, and TCRdb's table has in-frame clones only and misses some. The repertoire consists of about 49,000 clones, with 85% to 95% occurring once and the leading ten covering 0.95% to 1.1%. Input material: peripheral blood. Receptors were obtained from a man in his fifties or sixties with COVID-19, enrolled during active disease. CDR3s leave out the opening cysteine and the closing phenylalanine or tryptophan. D genes are given only for firm matches. Expanded clones are given a class, and other clones once, few, many or no size at all.

J: TRBJ1-5; V: TRBV4-2; size: NA; D: NA; CDR3: ASSQDRVGGNQPQH
J: TRBJ2-7; V: TRBV5-4; size: NA; D: TRBD2; CDR3: ASSLAQTSASYEQY
J: TRBJ1-4; V: TRBV18; size: NA; D: NA; CDR3: ASSLIQGADEKLF
J: TRBJ2-2; V: TRBV27; size: NA; D: NA; CDR3: ASGLFSGELF
J: TRBJ1-5; V: TRBV2; size: NA; D: NA; CDR3: ASSEMRGRQPQH
J: TRBJ1-1; V: TRBV19; size: NA; D: NA; CDR3: ASSIGQNTEAF
J: TRBJ1-2; V: TRBV18; size: NA; D: TRBD1; CDR3: ASSPPSRQGAQGYT
J: TRBJ2-7; V: TRBV5-6; size: few; D: NA; CDR3: ASSLLGLGVEQY
J: TRBJ1-2; V: TRBV2; size: NA; D: TRBD1; CDR3: ASSDRGYGYT
J: TRBJ2-3; V: TRBV4-1; size: NA; D: TRBD2; CDR3: ASSQVSAGTRPIAQY
J: TRBJ1-2; V: TRBV2; size: NA; D: TRBD1; CDR3: ASSEALRTGHGYT
J: TRBJ2-7; V: TRBV6-5; size: NA; D: NA; CDR3: ASSYSEGASQY
J: TRBJ1-5; V: TRBV28; size: NA; D: NA; CDR3: ASSLYEWGGNQPQH
J: TRBJ2-1; V: TRBV2; size: NA; D: TRBD2; CDR3: ASSRLAGEFNEQF
J: TRBJ2-5; V: TRBV28; size: NA; D: TRBD1; CDR3: ASKGQLQETQY
J: TRBJ2-7; V: TRBV19; size: NA; D: NA; CDR3: ASSIGSLGEQY
J: TRBJ1-5; V: TRBV18; size: once; D: NA; CDR3: ASSRRDSNQPQH